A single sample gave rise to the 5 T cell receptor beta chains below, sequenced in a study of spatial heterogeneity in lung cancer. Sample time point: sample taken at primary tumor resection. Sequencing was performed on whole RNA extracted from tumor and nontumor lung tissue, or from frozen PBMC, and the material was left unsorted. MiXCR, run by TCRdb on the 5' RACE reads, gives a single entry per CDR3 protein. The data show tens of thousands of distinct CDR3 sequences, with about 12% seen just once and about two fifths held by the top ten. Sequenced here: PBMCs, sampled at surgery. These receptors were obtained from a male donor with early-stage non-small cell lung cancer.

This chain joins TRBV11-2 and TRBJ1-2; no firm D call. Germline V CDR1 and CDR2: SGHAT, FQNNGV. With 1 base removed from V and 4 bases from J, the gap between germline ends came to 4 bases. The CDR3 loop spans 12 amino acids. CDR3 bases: TGTGCCAGCAGCTTAGCCCTCTATGGCTACACCTTC. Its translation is CASSLALYGYTF.

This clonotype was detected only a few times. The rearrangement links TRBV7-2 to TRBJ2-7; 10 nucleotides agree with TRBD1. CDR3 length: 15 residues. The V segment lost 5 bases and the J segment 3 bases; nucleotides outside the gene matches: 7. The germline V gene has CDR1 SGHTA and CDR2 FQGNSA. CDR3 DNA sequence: TGTGCCAGCAGCCCCGACAGGGGGCAAGGCTACGAGCAGTACTTC. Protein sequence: CASSPDRGQGYEQYF. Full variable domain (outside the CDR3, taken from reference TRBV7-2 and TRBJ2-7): GAGVSQSPSNKVTEKGKDVELRCDPISGHTALYWYRQSLGQGLEFLIYFQGNSAPDKSGLPSDRFSAERTGGSVSTLTIQRTQQEDSAVYLCASSPDRGQGYEQYFGPGTRLTVT.

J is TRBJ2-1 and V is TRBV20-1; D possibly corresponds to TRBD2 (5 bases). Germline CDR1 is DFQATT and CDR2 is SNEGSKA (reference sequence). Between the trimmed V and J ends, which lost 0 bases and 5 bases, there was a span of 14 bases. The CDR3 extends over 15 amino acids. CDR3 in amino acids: CSARDLRTGDNEQFF. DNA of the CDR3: TGCAGTGCTAGAGATTTAAGGACTGGTGACAATGAGCAGTTCTTC.

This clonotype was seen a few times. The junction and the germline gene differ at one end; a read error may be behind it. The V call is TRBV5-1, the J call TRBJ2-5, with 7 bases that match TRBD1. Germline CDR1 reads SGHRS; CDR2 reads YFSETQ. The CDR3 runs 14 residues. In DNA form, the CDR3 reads TGCGCCAGCACCTTGACAGGGACCCAAGAGACCCAGTACTTC. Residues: CASTLTGTQETQYF.

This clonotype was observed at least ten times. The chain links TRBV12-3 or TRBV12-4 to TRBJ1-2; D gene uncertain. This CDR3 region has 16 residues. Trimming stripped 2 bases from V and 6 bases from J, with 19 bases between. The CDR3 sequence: CASSLRSFVIADGYTF. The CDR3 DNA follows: TGTGCCAGCAGTTTACGCTCGTTCGTTATTGCGGATGGCTACACCTTC.